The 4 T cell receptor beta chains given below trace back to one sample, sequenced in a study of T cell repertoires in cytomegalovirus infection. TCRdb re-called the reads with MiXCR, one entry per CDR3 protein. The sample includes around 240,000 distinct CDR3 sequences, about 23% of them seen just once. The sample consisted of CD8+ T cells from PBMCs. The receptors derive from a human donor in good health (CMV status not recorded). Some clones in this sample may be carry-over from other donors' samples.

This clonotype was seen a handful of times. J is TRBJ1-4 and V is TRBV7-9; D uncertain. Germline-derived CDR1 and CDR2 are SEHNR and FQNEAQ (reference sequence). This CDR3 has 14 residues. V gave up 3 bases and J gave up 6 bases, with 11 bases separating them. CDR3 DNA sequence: TGTGCCAGCAGCTTCGCGACCGAGGATGAAAAACTGTTTTTT. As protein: CASSFATEDEKLFF.

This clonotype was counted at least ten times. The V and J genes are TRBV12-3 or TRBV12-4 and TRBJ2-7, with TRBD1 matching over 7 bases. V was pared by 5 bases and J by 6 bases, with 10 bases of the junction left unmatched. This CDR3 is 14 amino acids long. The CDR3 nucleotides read TGTGCCAGCAGTCCCCGACAGGGCCCATCCGAGCAGTACTTC. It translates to CASSPRQGPSEQYF.

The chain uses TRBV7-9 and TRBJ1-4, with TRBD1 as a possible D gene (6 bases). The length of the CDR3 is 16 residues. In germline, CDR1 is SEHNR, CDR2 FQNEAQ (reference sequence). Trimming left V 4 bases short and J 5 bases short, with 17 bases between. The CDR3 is CASSSAIRDTNEKLFF. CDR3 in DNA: TGTGCCAGCAGCTCAGCGATCCGGGACACCAATGAAAAACTGTTTTTT.

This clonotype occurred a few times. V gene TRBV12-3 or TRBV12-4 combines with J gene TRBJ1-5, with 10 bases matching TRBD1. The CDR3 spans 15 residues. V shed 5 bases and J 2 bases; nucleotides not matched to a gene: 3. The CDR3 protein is CASSPGTGGNQPQHF. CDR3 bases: TGTGCCAGCAGTCCCGGGACAGGGGGCAATCAGCCCCAGCATTTT.